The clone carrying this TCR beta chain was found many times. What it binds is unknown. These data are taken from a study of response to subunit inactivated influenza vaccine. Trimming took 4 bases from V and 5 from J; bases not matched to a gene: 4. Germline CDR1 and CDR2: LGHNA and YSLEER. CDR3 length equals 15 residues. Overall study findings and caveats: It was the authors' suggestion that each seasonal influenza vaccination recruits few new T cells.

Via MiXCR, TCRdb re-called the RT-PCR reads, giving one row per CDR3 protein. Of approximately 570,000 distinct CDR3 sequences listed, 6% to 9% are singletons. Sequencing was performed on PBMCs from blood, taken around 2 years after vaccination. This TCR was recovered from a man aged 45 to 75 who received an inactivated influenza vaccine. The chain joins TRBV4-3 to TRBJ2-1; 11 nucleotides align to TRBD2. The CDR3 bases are TGCGCCAGCAGCCTGGGACTAGCGGACAACAATGAGCAGTTCTTC. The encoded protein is CASSLGLADNNEQFF.